Described below is a single TCR beta chain sequence and its context. Its cognate antigen is unknown. The CDR3 contains 15 residues. The germline V and J ends were trimmed by 5 bases and 2 bases, with 14 bases remaining between them. Germline CDR1 and CDR2: SGHTA and FQGTGA. This sample was taken from a study of OX40 agonist ivuxolimab in advanced cancers. Study overall: Dose-escalation patients' cancers were hepatocellular carcinoma, melanoma, renal cell or head and neck cancer. Previous treatment with anti-PD-1, anti-PD-L1 or anti-CTLA-4 therapy was allowed; over 35% had received some.

Here immunoSEQ multiplex PCR was the method, and the copy in TCRdb shows in-frame clones only, minus some. The data show nearly 60,000 clones, approximately 88% seen once. Notes on the study in general: Relative to CD4+, CD8+ T cells held more expanded clones on average. At 0.1 to 3.0 mg/kg, CD4+ and CD8+ blood T cells expanded clonally by week 6.

V is TRBV7-3 and J is TRBJ2-3, with D possibly being TRBD1 or TRBD2 (5 bases each). This receptor was identified in an adult with an advanced solid tumor such as melanoma, head and neck, liver or kidney cancer. Sequenced here: CD4+ or CD8+ T cells sorted from blood, sampled in a trial of the OX40 agonist ivuxolimab. The CDR3 sequence: CASSPPGTATDTQYF. Here the CDR3 DNA reads TGTGCCAGCAGCCCGCCCGGGACCGCCACAGATACGCAGTATTTT.